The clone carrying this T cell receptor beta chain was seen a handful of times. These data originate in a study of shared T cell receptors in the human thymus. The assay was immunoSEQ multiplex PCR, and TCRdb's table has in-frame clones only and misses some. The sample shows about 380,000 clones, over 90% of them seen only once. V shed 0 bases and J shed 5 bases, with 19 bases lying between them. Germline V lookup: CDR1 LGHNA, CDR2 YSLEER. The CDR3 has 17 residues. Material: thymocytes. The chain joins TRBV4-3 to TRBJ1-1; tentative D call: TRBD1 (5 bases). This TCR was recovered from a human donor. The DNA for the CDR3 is TGCGCCAGCAGCCAAGATCTAAGGTACCCGGCAGGGACTGAAGCTTTCTTT. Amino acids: CASSQDLRYPAGTEAFF.